The next 2 T cell receptor beta chains were all read from a single sample in a study of CD8 T cells in acute hepatitis C reinfection. Sequenced by immunoSEQ multiplex PCR; TCRdb stores in-frame clones only, minus some. The table records about 38,000 clones, over 75% of them present only once. The time point here: naive CD8 control sorted from an acute-time-point sample. The sequencing sample was made of naive CD8+ T cells from PBMCs. Receptor source: a woman younger than 35 who spontaneously cleared hepatitis C infection.

This CDR3 is CAWSGTSLNTGELFF. The CDR3 DNA sequence: TGTGCCTGGAGCGGGACTAGCCTGAACACCGGGGAGCTGTTTTTT. V usage is TRBV30 and J usage is TRBJ2-2, with 9 bases lining up with TRBD2. The CDR3 runs 15 residues. CDR1 is GTSNPN and CDR2 is SVGIG in the germline V gene (reference sequence). J gave up 1 base and V 3 bases, and 3 bases lay outside the gene matches. Full variable domain (remainder filled in from reference TRBV30 and TRBJ2-2): SQTIHQWPATLVQPVGSPLSLECTVEGTSNPNLYWYRQAAGRGLQLLFYSVGIGQISSEVPQNLSASRPQDRQFILSSKKLLLSDSGFYLCAWSGTSLNTGELFFGEGSRLTVL.

This chain joins TRBV27 and TRBJ2-1, with 11 bases lining up with TRBD2. CDR1 and CDR2 (germline): MNHEY, SMNVEV (reference sequence). CDR3 length: 13 residues. After removal of 5 bases from V and 13 bases from J, the junction contained 7 bases not matched to a gene. The CDR3 reads CASSPTGTSGQFF. The CDR3 bases are TGTGCCAGCAGTCCAACCGGGACTAGCGGACAGTTCTTC.